Shown below are 31 T cell receptor beta chains from a single sample sequenced in a study of siplizumab effects on memory and regulatory T cells. Clones were sequenced by immunoSEQ multiplex PCR, and TCRdb holds only the in-frame ones, with some missing. The sample contains some 120,000 clones, about 94% of which appear only once. Sequencing used non-Treg CD4+ T cells sorted from blood. These receptors were obtained from a human donor in good health.

The chain carries TRBV9 and TRBJ2-1; D possibly corresponds to TRBD2 (7 bases). The ends were cut back, 4 bases at V and 6 bases at J, with 17 bases in the middle. The CDR3 is 15 residues long. From germline, CDR1 is SGDLS and CDR2 YYNGEE. CDR3 coding DNA: TGTGCCAGCAGCACGCGGGGGCCCCCGGGCAATGAGCAGTTCTTC. Its protein product is CASSTRGPPGNEQFF.

The chain combines TRBV7-9 with TRBJ2-5; TRBD2 agrees at 7 bases. Germline trimming cut 5 bases from V and 5 bases from J; bases unmatched to any gene: 5. CDR3 length: 13 residues. The germline V gene encodes CDR1 SEHNR and CDR2 FQNEAQ (reference sequence). The DNA of the CDR3 is TGTGCCAGCAGCCGTCGGGGGGATGAGACCCAGTACTTC. Protein product: CASSRRGDETQYF.

The chain employs TRBV6-5 and TRBJ1-2; D remains unclear. V lost 11 bases and J lost 3, with 13 bases in between. Per germline, CDR1 MNHEY and CDR2 SVGAGI. CDR3 length equals 12 residues. In DNA form, the CDR3 reads TGTGCCGCAACCGGCGGAGACTATGGCTACACCTTC. Translated, it gives CAATGGDYGYTF.

V gene TRBV7-9 combines with J gene TRBJ1-4; no clear D. The germline V gene encodes CDR1 SEHNR and CDR2 FQNEAQ (reference sequence). The CDR3 is 15 amino acids. Trimming removed 6 bases from V and 2 bases from J, with 13 bases in between. The CDR3, as DNA: TGTGCCAGCAGATCGTCAGGCTCCACTAATGAAAAACTGTTTTTT. Translating it yields CASRSSGSTNEKLFF.

The rearrangement uses TRBV5-4 and TRBJ2-5; D is tentatively TRBD1 or TRBD2 (6 bases each). Germline V CDR1 and CDR2: SGHNT, YYREEE (reference sequence). CDR3 length: 15 residues. Trimming cost V 2 bases and J 0 bases, with 11 bases left between them. CDR3 sequence: CASSFGGGDQETQYF. The DNA of the CDR3 is TGTGCCAGCAGCTTCGGAGGGGGAGACCAAGAGACCCAGTACTTC.

This clone was observed once. J is TRBJ1-2 and V is TRBV4-1; D is undetermined. The CDR3 has 17 residues. Trimming cost V 4 bases and J 4 bases, with 22 bases left between them. Per the germline V gene, CDR1 is MGHRA and CDR2 is YSYEKL. CDR3 loop: CASSRIRGDSDPYGYTF. In DNA, the CDR3 is TGCGCCAGCAGCCGTATCCGCGGAGACTCTGACCCCTATGGCTACACCTTC.

The rearrangement uses TRBV6-5 and TRBJ2-4; D uncertain. V was clipped by 0 bases and J by 11 bases, with 8 bases between them. This CDR3 spans 12 amino acids. Germline lookup yields CDR1 MNHEY and CDR2 SVGAGI. CDR3 sequence (DNA): TGTGCCAGCAGTTACTCGACTGTTCTTCAGTACTTC. Its protein is CASSYSTVLQYF.

This clone turned up a few times. This chain connects TRBV7-9 to TRBJ1-1, with D possibly being TRBD1 (6 bases). V was pared by 5 bases and J by 1 base, with 8 bases between. CDR1 is SEHNR, CDR2 FQNEAQ, per germline (reference sequence). The CDR3 contains 13 residues. The DNA of the CDR3 is TGTGCCAGCAGCCTACAGGGGAACACTGAAGCTTTCTTT. Protein sequence: CASSLQGNTEAFF.

The chain links TRBV4-1 to TRBJ2-3; no clear D gene. Trimming cost V 4 bases and J 2 bases, with 10 bases left between them. Germline V gene sequence: CDR1 MGHRA, CDR2 YSYEKL. The CDR3 is made up of 14 amino acids. The CDR3 region has the DNA TGCGCCAGCAGCCTCATCTTCCACACAGATACGCAGTATTTT. This translates into CASSLIFHTDTQYF.

This rearrangement joins TRBV19 to TRBJ1-1; no clear D. This CDR3 is 13 amino acids long. Trimming left V 0 bases short and J 1 base short, with 3 bases between. The V gene's germline CDR1 is LNHDA and CDR2 SQIVND (reference sequence). CDR3 residues: CASSIEANTEAFF. The CDR3 nucleotides are TGTGCCAGTAGTATAGAGGCGAACACTGAAGCTTTCTTT.

CDR3 sequence reads: CAWSPRQLGINEQFF. The CDR3 region has the DNA TGTGCCTGGAGTCCCCGACAGTTGGGAATCAATGAGCAGTTCTTC. V and J are TRBV30 and TRBJ2-1, with D possibly being TRBD1 (5 bases). The CDR3 spans 15 residues. Trimming left V 2 bases short and J 6 bases short, with 17 bases between. Germline lookup yields CDR1 GTSNPN and CDR2 SVGIG (reference sequence). Looking up the rest from reference TRBV30 and TRBJ2-1 gives the full variable domain: SQTIHQWPATLVQPVGSPLSLECTVEGTSNPNLYWYRQAAGRGLQLLFYSVGIGQISSEVPQNLSASRPQDRQFILSSKKLLLSDSGFYLCAWSPRQLGINEQFFGPGTRLTVL.

This chain connects TRBV5-1 to TRBJ2-3, with TRBD2 matching 11 bases. In germline, CDR1 is SGHRS, CDR2 YFSETQ. The V segment lost 4 bases and the J segment 1 base; nucleotides outside the gene matches: 5. There are 16 residues in the CDR3. CDR3 amino acids: CASSPTGLAGTDTQYF. For the CDR3, the DNA is TGCGCCAGCAGCCCCACGGGACTAGCGGGCACAGATACGCAGTATTTT.

The V and J genes are TRBV9 and TRBJ2-3; 7 nucleotides align to TRBD1. The CDR3 runs 14 residues. V lost 4 bases to trimming and J lost 5 bases; unmatched junction nucleotides: 7. Germline CDR1 is SGDLS and CDR2 is YYNGEE. The CDR3 loop reads CASSPTGVQDTQYF. CDR3 DNA: TGTGCCAGCAGCCCCACAGGGGTACAAGATACGCAGTATTTT.

This clone appeared once. This sequence joins TRBV30 and TRBJ2-5; D possibly corresponds to TRBD2 (6 bases). Germline CDR1 and CDR2: GTSNPN and SVGIG (reference sequence). The CDR3 consists of 13 residues. Trimming took off 0 bases at V and 4 bases at J, with 9 bases between the two ends. CDR3 sequence: CAWSVGTPETQYF. The CDR3 DNA reads as TGTGCCTGGAGTGTCGGGACTCCAGAGACCCAGTACTTC. The full variable domain, completed using reference TRBV30 and TRBJ2-5, is SQTIHQWPATLVQPVGSPLSLECTVEGTSNPNLYWYRQAAGRGLQLLFYSVGIGQISSEVPQNLSASRPQDRQFILSSKKLLLSDSGFYLCAWSVGTPETQYFGPGTRLLVL.

Only a few counts were recorded for this clone. DNA for the CDR3: TGTGCCACCAGCGGAGGGGCTCGGGACGAGCAGTACTTC. Translation: CATSGGARDEQYF. The rearrangement joins TRBV28 to TRBJ2-7; D is possibly TRBD2 (6 bases). CDR1 and CDR2 from the germline V gene are MDHEN and SYDVKM. Trimming cost V 10 bases and J 5 bases, with 18 bases left between them. The CDR3 is 13 residues long.

The chain recombines TRBV28 with TRBJ1-4; 9 nucleotides match TRBD1. The V segment lost 6 bases and the J segment 3 bases; nucleotides outside the gene matches: 8. CDR1 MDHEN and CDR2 SYDVKM come from the germline V gene. The CDR3 extends over 16 amino acids. CDR3 amino acids: CASSKDRGRANEKLFF. The CDR3, as DNA: TGTGCCAGCAGCAAGGACAGGGGTCGCGCTAATGAAAAACTGTTTTTT. The entire variable domain, with the rest obtained from reference TRBV28 and TRBJ1-4, is as follows: DVKVTQSSRYLVKRTGEKVFLECVQDMDHENMFWYRQDPGLGLRLIYFSYDVKMKEKGDIPEGYSVSREKKERFSLILESASTNQTSMYLCASSKDRGRANEKLFFGSGTQLSVL.

V gene TRBV12-5 combines with J gene TRBJ2-1; 8 nucleotides match TRBD1. The CDR3 covers 15 residues. Germline V lookup: CDR1 LGHNT, CDR2 FRNRAP. Trimming took 6 bases from V and 4 from J; bases not matched to a gene: 8. This CDR3 is CASGRRQGQYNEQFF. The CDR3, as DNA: TGTGCTAGTGGCAGACGACAGGGGCAATACAATGAGCAGTTCTTC. Complete variable domain (other parts from reference TRBV12-5 and TRBJ2-1): DARVTQTPRHKVTEMGQEVTMRCQPILGHNTVFWYRQTMMQGLELLAYFRNRAPLDDSGMPKDRFSAEMPDATLATLKIQPSEPRDSAVYFCASGRRQGQYNEQFFGPGTRLTVL.

Here the CDR3 reads CASRGRGGTEAFF. The CDR3 DNA sequence: TGTGCCAGCAGGGGGAGGGGGGGCACTGAAGCTTTCTTT. This chain connects TRBV25-1 to TRBJ1-1, with D possibly being TRBD1 (6 bases). Germline assignment: CDR1 MGHDK and CDR2 SYGVNS. The CDR3 consists of 13 residues. The V gene lost 6 bases and the J gene lost 4 bases, with 12 bases spanning the gap.

The chain uses TRBV5-6 and TRBJ1-2; D gene unclear. CDR1 and CDR2 (germline): SGHDT, YYEEEE. Trimming took 6 bases from V and 0 from J, leaving 9 bases between them. This CDR3 is 13 amino acids long. The DNA of the CDR3 is TGTGCCAGCACCCCCGTTACTAACTATGGCTACACCTTC. Encoded protein: CASTPVTNYGYTF.

V usage is TRBV7-9 and J usage is TRBJ2-5; no definite D call. TRBJ2-7 explains the end of the DNA better; the J call may be wrong. There are 12 residues in the CDR3. In germline, CDR1 is SEHNR, CDR2 FQNEAQ (reference sequence). CDR3 region: CASSLAVYEQYF. In DNA, the CDR3 is TGTGCCAGCAGCTTGGCAGTCTACGAGCAGTACTTC.

V gene TRBV5-6 combines with J gene TRBJ1-6; D unresolved. The CDR3 has 17 residues. The germline V gene has CDR1 SGHDT and CDR2 YYEEEE. V dropped 0 bases and J dropped 9 bases, with 19 bases sitting between them. CDR3 residues: CASSLVGGGSNGSPLHF. DNA for the CDR3: TGTGCCAGCAGCTTGGTTGGTGGCGGTTCGAACGGTTCACCCCTCCACTTT.

The chain combines TRBV6-6 with TRBJ1-2; D is unresolved. The ends were cut back, 2 bases at V and 5 bases at J, with 12 bases in the middle. The germline V gene has CDR1 MNHNY and CDR2 SVGAGI (reference sequence). The CDR3 extends over 14 amino acids. The CDR3 is CASSYMRGSYGYTF. In DNA form, the CDR3 reads TGTGCCAGCAGTTACATGCGGGGAAGTTATGGCTACACCTTC.

This chain links TRBV2 with TRBJ2-1; 11 bases map to TRBD1. Germline V lookup: CDR1 SNHLY, CDR2 FYNNEI. V trimming: 10 bases; J trimming: 7 bases; junction bases outside the gene matches: 9. The CDR3 extends over 14 amino acids. This CDR3 reads CATTGTGGLNEQFF. In nucleotides, the CDR3 is TGTGCCACAACCGGGACAGGGGGTTTAAATGAGCAGTTCTTC.

Turning to this clone: The identical CDR3 is also encoded by other nucleotide sequences in the sample. This chain joins TRBV7-9 and TRBJ1-2, with 7 bases lining up with TRBD1. The CDR3 has 14 residues. Unmatched junction bases numbered 3, after V lost 5 bases and J lost 0 bases. Germline CDR1 and CDR2: SEHNR and FQNEAQ (reference sequence). The CDR3 DNA reads TGTGCCAGCAGCCCCAGGGGGGCTAACTATGGCTACACCTTC. This encodes CASSPRGANYGYTF.

The chain couples TRBV10-2 to TRBJ2-5, with 14 bases fitting TRBD2. The CDR3 sequence is 14 residues long. Trimming took 4 bases from V and 5 from J; bases not matched to a gene: 0. Germline CDR1 reads WSHSY; CDR2 reads SAAADI. The CDR3 DNA is TGCGCCAGCAGTGGGACTAGCGGGGGGGAGACCCAGTACTTC. Translation: CASSGTSGGETQYF.

This chain joins TRBV6-1 and TRBJ2-5; D unclear. V was shortened by 4 bases and J by 1 base, with 7 bases between the two germline ends. CDR1 is MNHNS, CDR2 SASEGT, per germline. The CDR3 extends over 13 amino acids. The CDR3, as DNA: TGTGCCAGCAGTGTCGGTCCCCAAGAGACCCAGTACTTC. This sequence encodes CASSVGPQETQYF.

The chain has TRBV7-9 and TRBJ2-5; perhaps TRBD1 as D (6 bases). CDR3 size: 13 residues. V lost 0 bases and J lost 7, with 9 bases in between. Per the germline V gene, CDR1 is SEHNR and CDR2 is FQNEAQ (reference sequence). The CDR3 sequence is CASSLAGAGTQYF. In nucleotides, the CDR3 is TGTGCCAGCAGCTTAGCGGGGGCAGGGACCCAGTACTTC.

V is TRBV19 and J is TRBJ1-4; possible D gene TRBD1, 5 bases. Trimming shortened V by 2 bases and J by 8 bases, and 18 bases separated the two germline ends. CDR3 size: 16 residues. The germline CDR1 and CDR2 sequences are LNHDA and SQIVND (reference sequence). This chain's CDR3 is CASSIRGAPEGEKLFF. The CDR3 DNA is TGTGCCAGTAGTATACGCGGGGCCCCCGAAGGAGAAAAACTGTTTTTT.

A single count supports this clone. The chain recombines TRBV28 with TRBJ1-5; unclear D gene. The CDR3 totals 13 residues. The germline V and J ends were trimmed by 7 bases and 3 bases, with 10 bases remaining between them. Germline loops: CDR1 MDHEN, CDR2 SYDVKM. CDR3 DNA: TGTGCCAGCACCGGACTCCTCAATCAGCCCCAGCATTTT. As protein: CASTGLLNQPQHF.

The J gene is TRBJ2-7, the V gene TRBV6-5, with a weak D call TRBD2 (6 bases). CDR1 and CDR2 from the germline V gene are MNHEY and SVGAGI. V was shortened by 6 bases and J by 1 base, with 13 bases between the two germline ends. The CDR3 is made up of 14 amino acids. CDR3 in amino acids: CASRASSVSYEQYF. CDR3 nucleotide sequence: TGTGCCAGCAGAGCCTCTAGCGTGTCCTACGAGCAGTACTTC.

This clone was picked up a small number of times. J is TRBJ2-7 and V is TRBV30, with 7 nucleotides matching TRBD2. V dropped 3 bases and J dropped 4; count of bases not matched to a gene: 15. CDR3 length equals 16 residues. Germline-derived CDR1 and CDR2 are GTSNPN and SVGIG (reference sequence). The CDR3 protein is CAWRREAASALYEQYF. In DNA form, the CDR3 reads TGTGCCTGGAGACGGGAGGCAGCGAGCGCTTTATACGAGCAGTACTTC.